Below, 3 T cell receptor beta chains from the same sample are listed, as sequenced in a study of blood T cell repertoires in COVID-19. Sequencing used immunoSEQ multiplex PCR; TCRdb keeps in-frame clones, though not all of them. Of about 460,000 clones listed, around nine tenths are singletons. The sequenced sample was PBMCs or T cells enriched from blood (not recorded which). These receptors were collected from an older woman who had recovered from COVID-19.

V gene TRBV7-8 combines with J gene TRBJ1-1, with 9 bases fitting TRBD1. Germline values: CDR1 SGHVS, CDR2 FQNEAQ. Unmatched junction bases numbered 15, after V lost 3 bases and J lost 4 bases. The CDR3 totals 18 residues. CDR3: CASSFGNRGLGIITEAFF. The CDR3 DNA sequence: TGTGCCAGCAGCTTCGGAAACAGGGGGCTCGGTATTATCACTGAAGCTTTCTTT.

The chain carries TRBV7-9 and TRBJ1-6, with TRBD1 identical over 8 bases. Germline CDR1 reads SEHNR; CDR2 reads FQNEAQ (reference sequence). Trimming took 5 bases from V and 9 from J; bases not matched to a gene: 6. The CDR3 totals 14 residues. CDR3 in amino acids: CASSATGEGSPLHF. The CDR3 DNA sequence: TGTGCCAGCAGCGCGACAGGGGAAGGTTCACCCCTCCACTTT. Together with reference TRBV7-9 and TRBJ1-6, the CDR3 gives the full variable domain: DTGVSQNPRHKITKRGQNVTFRCDPISEHNRLYWYRQTLGQGPEFLTYFQNEAQLEKSRLLSDRFSAERPKGSFSTLEIQRTEQGDSAMYLCASSATGEGSPLHFGNGTRLTVT.

V is TRBV5-1 and J is TRBJ2-1; possibly TRBD2 for D (7 bases). Germline loops: CDR1 SGHRS, CDR2 YFSETQ. Trimming cost V 0 bases and J 8 bases, with 24 bases left between them. The CDR3 covers 18 residues. The CDR3 sequence is CASSLVPFGGGLLHEQFF. CDR3 DNA: TGCGCCAGCAGCTTGGTGCCCTTTGGGGGGGGCCTTTTACATGAGCAGTTCTTC. The whole variable domain, remainder taken from reference TRBV5-1 and TRBJ2-1, is KAGVTQTPRYLIKTRGQQVTLSCSPISGHRSVSWYQQTPGQGLQFLFEYFSETQRNKGNFPGRFSGRQFSNSRSEMNVSTLELGDSALYLCASSLVPFGGGLLHEQFFGPGTRLTVL.